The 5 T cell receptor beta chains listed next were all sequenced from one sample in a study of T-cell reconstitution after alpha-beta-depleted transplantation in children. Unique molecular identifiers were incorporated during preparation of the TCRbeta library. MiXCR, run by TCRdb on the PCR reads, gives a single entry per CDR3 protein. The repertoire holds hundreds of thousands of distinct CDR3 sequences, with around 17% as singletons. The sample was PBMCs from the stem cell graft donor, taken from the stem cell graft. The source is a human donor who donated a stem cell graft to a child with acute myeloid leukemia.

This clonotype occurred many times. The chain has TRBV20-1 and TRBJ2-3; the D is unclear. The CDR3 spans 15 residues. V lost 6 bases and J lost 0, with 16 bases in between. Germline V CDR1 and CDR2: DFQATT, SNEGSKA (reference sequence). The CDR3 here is CSARMGQRSTDTQYF. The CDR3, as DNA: TGCAGTGCCCGAATGGGTCAACGAAGCACAGATACGCAGTATTTT.

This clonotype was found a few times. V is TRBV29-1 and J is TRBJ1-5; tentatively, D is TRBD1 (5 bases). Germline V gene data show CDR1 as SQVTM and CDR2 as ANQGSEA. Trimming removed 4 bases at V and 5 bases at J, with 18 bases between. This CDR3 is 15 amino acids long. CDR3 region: CSVGGGDYADQPQHF. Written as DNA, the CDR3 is TGCAGCGTTGGGGGGGGGGACTACGCAGATCAGCCCCAGCATTTT.

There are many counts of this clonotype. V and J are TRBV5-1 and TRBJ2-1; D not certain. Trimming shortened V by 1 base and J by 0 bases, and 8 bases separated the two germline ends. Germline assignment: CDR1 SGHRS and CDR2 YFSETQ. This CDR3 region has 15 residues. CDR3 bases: TGCGCCAGCAGCTTGAGGTCAGTCTCCTACAATGAGCAGTTCTTC. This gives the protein CASSLRSVSYNEQFF. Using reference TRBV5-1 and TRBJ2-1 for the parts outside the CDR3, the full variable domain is KAGVTQTPRYLIKTRGQQVTLSCSPISGHRSVSWYQQTPGQGLQFLFEYFSETQRNKGNFPGRFSGRQFSNSRSEMNVSTLELGDSALYLCASSLRSVSYNEQFFGPGTRLTVL.

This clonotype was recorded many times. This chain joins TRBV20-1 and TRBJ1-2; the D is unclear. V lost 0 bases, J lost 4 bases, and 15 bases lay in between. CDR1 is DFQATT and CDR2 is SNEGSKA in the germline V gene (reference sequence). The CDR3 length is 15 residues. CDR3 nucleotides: TGCAGTGCTAGAGATCCCGAGGCGGGCGCCTATGGCTACACCTTC. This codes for CSARDPEAGAYGYTF.

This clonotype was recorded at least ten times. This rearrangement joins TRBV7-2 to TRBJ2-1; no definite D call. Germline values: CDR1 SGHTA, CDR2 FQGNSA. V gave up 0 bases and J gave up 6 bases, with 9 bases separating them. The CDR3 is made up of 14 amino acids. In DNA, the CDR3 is TGTGCCAGCAGCTTAGCCCTCCCCTCCAATGAGCAGTTCTTC. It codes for CASSLALPSNEQFF.